This T cell receptor (beta chain) comes out of a study of blood T cell repertoires in COVID-19. Study summary: Both acute and convalescent COVID-19 samples were obtained from the United States, Italy and Spain. From T cells, B-cell-depleted T cells, or PBMCs came the material, which was cDNA or gDNA.

TCRdb's copy holds only in-frame clones and misses some; the assay was immunoSEQ multiplex PCR. The profile shows under 300,000 clones, roughly 80% of them singletons. There are a few counts of this clone. V shed 8 bases and J 4 bases; nucleotides not matched to a gene: 9. The CDR3 is made up of 14 amino acids. Germline CDR1 and CDR2: SNHLY and FYNNEI. The sequenced sample consisted of peripheral blood. This chain joins TRBV2 and TRBJ1-1; 8 bases align to TRBD1. This clonotype was obtained from a human donor with COVID-19, enrolled during active disease. The donor label of this sample is uncertain. The CDR3 DNA is TGTGCCAGCCGCCACCCCAGGGGGCTCACTGAAGCTTTCTTT. Encoded protein: CASRHPRGLTEAFF.